This TCR beta chain derives from a study of human T cells and chemical hapten exposure. Findings of the study overall: Unchanged with DPC sensitization were TCRs above 1 in 1000 frequency.

About this clonotype: Its antigen is undetermined.

Time point denoted: healthy volunteer bleed at 6 weeks. The study extracted total RNA from unfractionated whole blood. Unique molecular identifiers were attached to individual cDNA molecules during library preparation. Per the original methods: Sample-level TCR yields exhibited a median of around 100,000, with a range of about 20,000 to 690,600. TCRdb reprocessed the RACE reads with MiXCR, giving one entry per CDR3 protein. None of the V and J calls come from the authors' own analysis; TCRdb made them. This table has fewer than 85,000 distinct CDR3 sequences, 8.5% to 10% appearing once. This CDR3 is 16 amino acids long. Germline assignment: CDR1 SGHDT and CDR2 YYEEEE. V was clipped by 3 bases and J by 1 base; unmatched bases: 6.

This TCR was sampled from a female donor in good health. Some clones in this sample may be carry-over from other donors' samples. Input material: whole blood. The V gene is TRBV5-6, the J gene TRBJ2-3; 9 bases are shared with TRBD1. CDR3 residues: CASSYWTGAGTDTQYF. Written as DNA, the CDR3 is TGTGCCAGCAGCTACTGGACAGGGGCCGGCACAGATACGCAGTATTTT.